This entry concerns a single T cell receptor (beta chain). No antigen is known for it. Assay used: immunoSEQ multiplex PCR; TCRdb lists only in-frame clones, some missing. Here the sample spans over 35,000 clones, around 86% being singletons. The data originate from a study of PD-1 blockade in classical Hodgkin lymphoma. This CDR3 region has 17 residues. Trimming pared 3 bases from V and 7 bases from J, leaving 22 bases between. From germline, CDR1 is MDHEN and CDR2 SYDVKM. Findings and limits, study-wide: Newly diagnosed patients were reported to exhibit reduced baseline TCR diversity relative to healthy donors. Those starting nivolumab under 1 year post-ASCT were excluded. At C4D1, TCR diversity had climbed significantly for CD4+ cells, though not for CD8+ cells. Underlying causes for the observed repertoire differences were not defined, possibly disease activity or prior therapy.

Autologous stem cell transplantation was followed by relapse in every patient, and brentuximab vedotin exposure varied. This rearrangement joins TRBV28 to TRBJ1-5, with a weak D call TRBD1 (6 bases). This specimen was peripheral blood mononuclear cells (PBMCs), taken before the second cycle of nivolumab. The TCR comes from a human donor with classical Hodgkin lymphoma. The CDR3 DNA is TGTGCCAGCAGTTTGCTCACACAGGGACTCCGGGGGCAGCCCCAGCATTTT. This sequence encodes CASSLLTQGLRGQPQHF.